Listed below are T cell receptor beta chains from one sample, sequenced in a study of tissue T cells after allogeneic stem cell transplantation. Repertoires were generated with immunoSEQ multiplex PCR, while TCRdb's copy carries only in-frame clones and drops some. This sample yields approximately 5,300 clones, of which approximately 60% are seen a single time; 21% belongs to the top ten. The sequences come from tissue from the jejunum, collected at autopsy. The source of these receptors is a male donor at least 60 years old with lung cancer. Both conserved end residues are part of each CDR3. Fields, in order: clone size, V gene, D gene, CDR3 length, J gene, CDR3 protein, CDR3 DNA. The D gene is left open where the match is weak. Clone size is shown for a subset of rows, as once, few, many or a class of expanded clone.

once	TRBV3-1/TRBV3-2	NA	14	TRBJ1-4	CASSLAGHNEKLFF	TGTGCCAGCAGTTTGGCAGGACATAATGAAAAACTGTTTTTT
medium-sized	TRBV9	TRBD2	16	TRBJ2-5	CASSVGPSGGEETQYF	TGTGCCAGCAGCGTAGGTCCTAGCGGGGGGGAAGAGACCCAGTACTTC
NA	TRBV4-3	NA	16	TRBJ1-2	CASSQGVRPEIYGYTF	TGCGCCAGCAGCCAAGGTGTCAGACCAGAGATCTATGGCTACACCTTC
NA	TRBV6-1	NA	11	TRBJ2-7	CASSEGYEQYF	TGTGCCAGCAGTGAGGGCTACGAGCAGTACTTC
few	TRBV5-1	NA	14	TRBJ2-1	CASSLPGPTNEQFF	TGCGCCAGCAGCTTGCCTGGACCGACCAATGAGCAGTTCTTC
NA	TRBV28	NA	16	TRBJ2-7	CASRPYGARRNGEQYF	TGTGCCAGCAGACCTTACGGGGCGAGGCGAAACGGCGAGCAGTACTTC
NA	TRBV3-1/TRBV3-2	NA	15	TRBJ2-4	CASSPTAGSVDIQYF	TGTGCCAGCAGCCCGACGGCGGGGTCGGTGGACATTCAGTACTTC
once	TRBV5-5	TRBD2	16	TRBJ2-2	CASSVSSGVYTGELFF	TGTGCCAGCAGCGTCAGTAGCGGGGTGTACACCGGGGAGCTGTTTTTT
NA	TRBV30	NA	13	TRBJ2-7	CAWSQFGGYEQYF	TGTGCCTGGAGCCAATTTGGGGGCTACGAGCAGTACTTC
NA	TRBV11-3	TRBD1	17	TRBJ2-2	CASSLTQGQCGTGELFF	TGTGCCAGCAGCTTAACCCAGGGACAGTGCGGTACCGGGGAGCTGTTTTTT
NA	TRBV7-9	TRBD2	13	TRBJ2-5	CASGAGGPQTQYF	TGTGCCAGCGGAGCGGGGGGGCCGCAGACCCAGTACTTC
NA	TRBV4-2	TRBD2	16	TRBJ2-7	CASSQDLASGSYEQYF	TGTGCCAGCAGCCAAGATTTGGCTAGCGGGAGCTACGAGCAGTACTTC
NA	TRBV27	TRBD2	15	TRBJ2-2	CASKGGSIGTGELFF	TGTGCCAGCAAGGGCGGGAGTATCGGCACCGGGGAGCTGTTTTTT
few	TRBV6-7	TRBD2	17	TRBJ2-2	CASSYVEGLADTGELFF	TGTGCCAGCAGTTACGTAGAGGGACTAGCGGATACCGGGGAGCTGTTTTTT
NA	TRBV30	NA	13	TRBJ2-4	CAWCRGARGIQYF	TGTGCCTGGTGTCGGGGGGCCCGGGGCATTCAGTACTTC
NA	TRBV6-5	TRBD1	13	TRBJ1-6	CASRGQNNSPLHF	TGTGCCAGCAGGGGACAGAATAATTCACCCCTCCACTTT
NA	TRBV29-1	NA	13	TRBJ2-2	CSVRAGIAGELFF	TGCAGCGTTCGGGCAGGGATCGCCGGGGAGCTGTTTTTT
NA	TRBV19	NA	17	TRBJ2-2	CASKLLGALANTGELFF	TGTGCCAGTAAATTGCTCGGGGCCCTTGCTAACACCGGGGAGCTGTTTTTT
NA	TRBV6-1	TRBD1	18	TRBJ2-7	CASSEALRGQGVTYEQYF	TGTGCCAGCAGTGAAGCGCTTCGGGGACAGGGGGTGACCTACGAGCAGTACTTC
NA	TRBV15	NA	15	TRBJ1-1	CATSRDLQGRAEAFF	TGTGCCACCAGCAGAGACTTACAGGGAAGGGCTGAAGCTTTCTTT
NA	TRBV27	NA	13	TRBJ2-5	CASSEAVQETQYF	TGTGCCAGCAGTGAAGCAGTCCAAGAGACCCAGTACTTC
NA	TRBV12-3/TRBV12-4	NA	11	TRBJ2-5	CASSFTETQYF	TGTGCCAGCAGTTTCACGGAGACCCAGTACTTC
NA	TRBV19	NA	14	TRBJ2-7	CASSFGVNLDEQYF	TGTGCCAGTAGTTTCGGGGTTAACCTCGACGAGCAGTACTTC
NA	TRBV25-1	NA	15	TRBJ2-5	CASTPPDGPQETQYF	TGTGCCAGCACGCCCCCGGACGGACCCCAAGAGACCCAGTACTTC
NA	TRBV5-1	NA	14	TRBJ2-7	CASSSVGRGNEQYF	TGCGCCAGCAGCTCGGTTGGCAGGGGCAACGAGCAGTACTTC
NA	TRBV4-2	TRBD2	16	TRBJ2-7	CASSQDLASGSGEQYF	TGTGCCAGCAGCCAAGATTTGGCTAGCGGGAGTGGCGAGCAGTACTTC
NA	TRBV28	NA	14	TRBJ2-7	CASSYPPVNYEQYF	TGTGCCAGCAGTTACCCCCCGGTGAACTACGAGCAGTACTTC
NA	TRBV5-1	NA	15	TRBJ2-3	CASSFTGGDTDTQYF	TGCGCCAGCAGCTTCACGGGTGGAGACACAGATACGCAGTATTTT
NA	TRBV7-2	TRBD1	15	TRBJ1-2	CASSEGQGARHGYTF	TGTGCCAGCAGCGAGGGACAGGGGGCGCGGCATGGCTACACCTTC
few	TRBV28	TRBD1	13	TRBJ1-1	CASCPQGITEAFF	TGTGCCAGCTGTCCACAGGGGATCACTGAAGCTTTCTTT
once	TRBV2	TRBD2	16	TRBJ2-5	CASSGETVTGGETQYF	TGTGCCAGCAGTGGAGAAACAGTCACGGGAGGGGAGACCCAGTACTTC
NA	TRBV2	NA	13	TRBJ1-5	CASRGDSNQPQHF	TGTGCCAGCAGGGGGGATAGCAATCAGCCCCAGCATTTT
few	TRBV14	NA	15	TRBJ1-2	CASSQDQGHGYGYTF	TGTGCCAGCAGCCAAGATCAGGGGCATGGCTATGGCTACACCTTC
few	TRBV14	NA	15	TRBJ2-4	CASSQLGWTKNIQYF	TGTGCCAGCAGCCAACTAGGGTGGACCAAAAACATTCAGTACTTC
NA	TRBV18	TRBD1	12	TRBJ2-7	CASSPGQGGLYF	TGTGCCAGCTCGCCTGGACAGGGCGGGTTGTACTTC
NA	TRBV6-5	NA	13	TRBJ1-1	CASSYRHDTEAFF	TGTGCCAGCAGTTACCGGCATGACACTGAAGCTTTCTTT
few	TRBV5-4	TRBD2	14	TRBJ2-7	CASSYASGGYEQYF	TGTGCCAGCAGCTATGCTAGCGGGGGTTACGAGCAGTACTTC
large	TRBV19	TRBD1	13	TRBJ1-1	CASSTQGADEAFF	TGTGCCAGTAGTACACAGGGGGCTGATGAAGCTTTCTTT
large	TRBV7-2	TRBD1	15	TRBJ1-1	CASSPRTGAPTEAFF	TGTGCCAGCAGCCCCCGGACAGGGGCCCCAACTGAAGCTTTCTTT
NA	TRBV18	NA	15	TRBJ1-5	CASSPNVQSNQPQHF	TGTGCCAGCTCACCAAATGTACAGAGCAATCAGCCCCAGCATTTT
NA	TRBV9	NA	13	TRBJ2-3	CASAYQITDTQYF	TGTGCCAGTGCCTACCAGATCACAGATACGCAGTATTTT
once	TRBV2	NA	12	TRBJ2-1	CASVELSNEQFF	TGTGCCAGCGTAGAGCTTAGCAATGAGCAGTTCTTC